This T cell receptor (beta chain) was retrieved from a study of cytomegalovirus exposure and HLA in healthy donors (dated by TCRdb to about 2017). Background for the entire study: In an earlier analysis of 587 of the donors, 276 Gb of sequence data and roughly 100 million unique TCR beta sequences from 180 million or so T cells were reported. Genome-wide SNP genotypes for about 60% of the roughly 670 donors were used in a later genetic analysis, which treated that subset as a discovery cohort. Of the roughly 400 genotyped donors, roughly 76% were placed in the genetic ancestry cluster associated with self-reported Caucasian donors. In addition to the first cohort of hundreds of subjects, a separate validation cohort of 120 different subjects was used. HLA typing covered class I and class II loci at four-digit resolution. The study used immunosequencing to profile the T cell repertoires of approximately 690 subjects and linked those repertoires to cytomegalovirus serostatus. Alongside the repertoire data, information on donor age, sex, ethnicity and CMV serostatus was compiled. High-throughput TCR immunosequencing, statistical association of individual TCRs with disease status, and machine learning were combined to predict cytomegalovirus infection status. Across approximately 420 genotyped donors of the cohort, an average of about 250,000 unique TCR beta nucleotide sequences per donor were sequenced, and roughly a sixth of those sequences were non-productive. Because of strong linkage in the cohort, five DR-DQ haplotypes were treated as single units for association and clustering. The later analysis used no new phenotypic data to find candidate immune exposures, relying instead on TCR beta sequences and their occurrence across donors. In a later analysis, previously published TCR beta repertoires from fewer than 750 donors were re-analyzed and high-resolution HLA genotyping was added so that TCR occurrence patterns could be studied. An earlier analysis of more than 450 of the donors used high-throughput TCR beta sequencing to judge whether each TCR beta V gene segment behaved as functional or pseudogenic. Every discovery cohort repertoire had been produced on one sequencing platform. The study was designed to test whether signatures of past pathogen exposure could be identified by cataloging public T cell receptors. An early release that covered fewer than 750 HLA-typed donors contained about 290 gigabases of sequencing data and tens of millions of unique TCR sequences. The number of donors typed differed by locus, with roughly 629-640 for A, B, C, DRB1 and DQB1, more than 500 for DQA1, 600 to 610 for DPA1, and over 400 for DPB1.

Points the paper makes about the study in general: A further reported finding was that TCR beta sequences accurately predicted the HLA-A and HLA-B alleles for most subjects in the first cohort. In an earlier analysis of roughly 560 of the donors, most TCR beta V segments were observed in productive rearrangements about 90% or about 30% of the time, broadly matching IMGT annotations. The presence/absence analyses assumed that sequencing depth was roughly uniform across donors, and that assumption may not be true. At a false discovery rate of 0.05, a later analysis linked under 20,000 TCR beta sequences to specific HLA alleles. The earlier analysis of 450 to 700 of the donors excluded 15 to 20 rarely observed V segments, including chromosome 9 orphons, because counts were too low. An association between a missense DCLRE1C variant and V-gene and J-gene trimming of TCR beta chains was found in a later genetic analysis and replicated in an independent cohort. Three of the identified cytomegalovirus-associated TCR beta chains were confirmed in vitro to be specific for cytomegalovirus antigens. Correlated functional status among segregating V segments might reflect linkage disequilibrium, but an unknown experimental factor could not be ruled out. Assigning TCR associations to individual alleles was difficult when HLA alleles, especially DR and DQ, strongly co-occurred. In the study, 150 to 200 TCR beta chains were listed as associated with cytomegalovirus. Compared with equally common non-associated chains, HLA-associated TCR beta chains in a later analysis were more clonally expanded and had lower generation probabilities. CMV serostatus was the only immune exposure information available for the cohort. Only TCR beta chains were sequenced in this cohort, and the absence of alpha or paired-chain data limited detectable features. In a later analysis, TCR association rates were found to vary across HLA loci, with the most associated TCRs seen for DRB1 alleles and the fewest for HLA-C alleles. A group of highly shared sequence variants was considered likely to be a technical artifact of the sequencing pipeline. The authors suggested that the approach could potentially be generalized to other disease states and immunological phenotypes. According to a later genetic analysis, donors in an Asian-associated ancestry cluster had fewer N-insertions in productive TCRs than the approximately 630-donor mean. Some IMGT-functional V segments, including TRBV6-2 and TRBV6-3, could not be distinguished by the 87-base-pair reads and were therefore excluded. Most TCR sequences were seen in very few donors, while some public TCRs were found in many individuals. Cytomegalovirus status was reported to be diagnosed by the classifier with high specificity and sensitivity in both the original and validation cohorts. Several of the top co-occurrence clusters appeared to be linked to parvovirus B19, influenza, CMV and Epstein-Barr virus, according to a later analysis. Because some donors lacked HLA typing at each locus, the association tests relied only on the typed subset. Most CMV-associated TCR beta chains appeared to be HLA-restricted in a later analysis, and the HLA associations seemed to be driven largely by CMV exposure.

Clipping removes 2 bases from V and 3 bases from J, with 8 as the unmatched junction base count. The CDR3, from cysteine to phenylalanine, totals 17 residues. Only the CDR3 portion is preserved as DNA: 51 bases, with reading frame beginning at the first base. Sequences SGHNT (CDR1) and YENEEA (CDR2) are obtained from the germline V gene. Libraries were prepared through the immunoSEQ multiplex PCR assay. A mixture of 60 forward primers for TCR Vbeta segments and 13 reverse primers for TCR Jbeta segments was used in the multiplex PCR. The CDR3 region of rearranged TCR beta genes was amplified from genomic DNA by a multiplex PCR assay. Amplified TCR beta libraries were sequenced as 87-base-pair reads on the Illumina HiSeq System. The source study handled its data this way. A later analysis tallied 75 million to 85 million unique TCR beta chains across the 666 repertoires, and approximately 9.9 million of those chains were shared by two or more donors. Raw reads were error-corrected and collapsed into unique sequences with a nearest-neighbor algorithm that merged closely related sequences to remove PCR and sequencing errors. Alignment of CDR3 sequences to IMGT reference sequences was used to assign V, D and J gene segments. Each retained sequence needed at least a six-nucleotide match to both a V gene segment and a J gene segment. Rearrangements were called productive when the CDR3 lacked stop codons and stayed in frame with V and J; all others were non-productive. Following IMGT convention, CDR3 was defined as the stretch from the second conserved V-encoded cysteine up to the conserved J-encoded phenylalanine. Sequences without an unambiguous match to a single V gene segment were excluded from the earlier analysis of 450 to 750 of the donors. In an earlier analysis of approximately 560 of the donors, a V segment was called functional when productive rearrangements were above 56.7%, and segregating when the standard deviation between donors exceeded 5%. A statistical classification framework was built to diagnose cytomegalovirus status from the catalog of TCR beta chain sequences. A later analysis assigned V and J genes by comparing TCR nucleotide sequences with IMGT/GENE-DB human TR gene sequences. Using the TCRdist pipeline, a later analysis assigned CDR3 sequences along with most-parsimonious VDJ recombination scenarios. In a later analysis, each TCR beta chain was defined by its CDR3 amino acid sequence together with its V-gene family, and reads without a unique V-gene family were excluded. To address suspected cross-contamination and a sequencing artifact, a later analysis removed some 620 highly shared, low-generation-probability nucleotide sequences. In a later analysis, a clonal expansion index was calculated for each public chain from normalized within-repertoire ranks of inferred template counts. A later analysis computed generation probabilities with a VDJ recombination model fitted to out-of-frame rearrangements, and checked the results against IGoR. A later analysis scored TCR-TCR, TCR-HLA and TCR-CMV co-occurrence with hypergeometric tests, applying a repertoire-size bias correction to TCR pairs. False discovery rates were estimated in a later analysis by permuting HLA or CMV assignments 20 times. In a later analysis, co-occurring TCRs were grouped using DBSCAN, and TCRdist sequence similarity was added for clustering within HLA-allele-positive subsets. Repertoires with fewer than 30,000 or more than 120,000 public chains, plus five repertoires with anomalous nucleotide sharing, were excluded from co-occurrence clustering. TCRdb mirrors the immuneACCESS table, restricted to in-frame sequences. Some clones are absent from its copies; in checked studies, under half trace to an unresolved V gene, and the reason for the others is unknown. Clone size and the V and J calls come from that table; the DNA yielded D and trimming. In this sample the table shows 80,000 or so clones, roughly 64% of which occur a single time. 5% to 6% of the sample belongs to the ten largest clones.

The cohort comprised several hundred healthy bone marrow donors. Cohort members were all nominally healthy when sampled, although unrecorded immune exposures were likely present. The donor tested CMV seropositive, placing the donor among the 250 to 350 seropositive members of the cohort. A peripheral blood sample was collected from each donor, and TCR beta sequencing was performed on peripheral blood mononuclear cells. Genomic DNA was extracted from the blood cell samples with the Qiagen DNeasy Blood Extraction Kit. On this clone itself: Its recognized antigen is unknown. Within one base of it there is no much larger clone, and no base qualities were kept.

This receptor chain uses TRBV11-3 and TRBJ2-7, and TRBD2 matches 12 of the central bases. The sequence came from a man aged 25-45 years in good health and CMV-seropositive. The source material was PBMCs. Read as DNA, the sequence is TGTGCCAGCAGCTTACCGACTAGCGGGAGTATTTTCTACGAGCAGTACTTC. This gives the protein CASSLPTSGSIFYEQYF.